This T cell receptor (beta chain) came from a study of blood T cell repertoires in COVID-19. Across the whole study: The United States, Italy and Spain supplied acute and convalescent COVID-19 samples. PBMCs, B-cell-depleted T cells, or T cells provided the cDNA or gDNA that made up the material.

Original handling: Reference gene primer amplification in the assay estimated nucleated cell counts. Data came from immunoSEQ multiplex PCR; TCRdb stores just in-frame clones and leaves some out. The DNA gave D and trimming, while V, J and clone size come from that table. The top ten hold approximately 5.3% of the sample, which has roughly 300,000 clones, about 90% seen once. Ages ranged from about 18 to 89 years, with residence in under 25 US areas. This CDR3 spans 13 amino acids. V shed 3 bases, J shed 6 bases, and the junction held 3 bases outside the gene matches. Germline CDR1 reads DFQATT; CDR2 reads SNEGSKA (reference sequence).

The J gene is TRBJ2-2, the V gene TRBV20-1; 8 nucleotides match TRBD2. The sequenced sample was PBMCs or T cells enriched from blood (not recorded which). The origin of this receptor is a woman between 25 and 40 years old who had recovered from COVID-19. CDR3 coding DNA: TGCAGTGCTAGTTTCGGGGGGGCCGGGGAGCTGTTTTTT. Amino acids: CSASFGGAGELFF.